This is a list of T cell receptor beta chains from one sample in a study of T cells after yellow fever vaccination. TCRdb recomputed calls from the 5' RACE reads with MiXCR, one row per CDR3 protein. In the table there are some 300,000 distinct CDR3 sequences, approximately 11% of which are singletons. Sequenced here: CD4+ T cells sorted from PBMCs, sampled 45 days after the yellow fever booster vaccination. Receptors were obtained from a man between 18 and 29 years old who received the YFV17D yellow fever vaccine. Each CDR3 is given with its conserved first and last residue. Each record gives: clone size, J gene, CDR3 length, V gene, D gene, CDR3 DNA, CDR3 protein. D genes are given only for firm matches. Some rows mark clone size as missing; the rest say once, few, many or name a class of expanded clone.

>many|TRBJ1-6|14|TRBV5-1|TRBD1
TGCGCCAGCGCCCCGGGGACAGGGGATTCACCCCTCCACTTT
CASAPGTGDSPLHF
>few|TRBJ1-5|13|TRBV19|TRBD1
TGTGCCAGCCGGGACAGGGAAGGCCAGCCCCAGCATTTT
CASRDREGQPQHF
>few|TRBJ2-1|11|TRBV6-1|.
TGTGCCAGCAGTGATAGGTCCGAGCAGTTCTTC
CASSDRSEQFF
>once|TRBJ1-4|15|TRBV12-3/TRBV12-4|.
TGTGCCAGCAGGCCCGGGGGGAGGGGCCTGGGAAAACTGTTTTTT
CASRPGGRGLGKLFF
>few|TRBJ1-2|15|TRBV7-2|.
TGTGCCAGCAGGTACACAGGGTCCGGGGACTATGGCTACACCTTC
CASRYTGSGDYGYTF
>few|TRBJ2-1|16|TRBV5-4|TRBD2
TGTGCCAGCAGACACGGGACTAGCAATCTCTACAATGAGCAGTTCTTC
CASRHGTSNLYNEQFF
>.|TRBJ1-2|12|TRBV29-1|.
TGCAGCGTTGGGGGGCGCGTGTTAAACTACACCTTC
CSVGGRVLNYTF
>.|TRBJ2-7|13|TRBV6-6|TRBD1
TGTGCCACATGGGACAGGGGGCGCAACGAGCAGTACTTC
CATWDRGRNEQYF
>.|TRBJ2-7|16|TRBV11-2|TRBD1
TGTGCCAGCAGCCCAACCCCAGCAGGGGGCTATTACGAGCAGTACTTC
CASSPTPAGGYYEQYF
>few|TRBJ1-4|13|TRBV5-5|TRBD1
TGTGCCAGCAGCCTGACAGGGGTTGAAAAACTGTTTTTT
CASSLTGVEKLFF
>few|TRBJ1-6|13|TRBV18|.
TGTGCCAGCTCCCCAGCCAATAATTCACCCCTCCACTTT
CASSPANNSPLHF
>.|TRBJ1-2|12|TRBV4-2|.
TGTGCCAGCAGCCAAGGTCCACTTGTAGACACCTTC
CASSQGPLVDTF
>.|TRBJ1-1|13|TRBV20-1|.
TGCAGTGCTAGGGAGGGGCCGGACACTGAAGCTTTCTTT
CSAREGPDTEAFF
>.|TRBJ2-5|14|TRBV9|TRBD1
TGTGCCAGCAGCGAAGGGACAGGGCAAGAGACCCAGTACTTC
CASSEGTGQETQYF
>few|TRBJ2-5|15|TRBV5-4|.
TGTGCCAGCAGCTTGGAGGCGGGGGCGGAAGAGACCCAGTACTTC
CASSLEAGAEETQYF
>few|TRBJ1-5|15|TRBV12-3/TRBV12-4|TRBD1
TGTGCCAGCAGCCGAGGACAGGGGGCAGGCCACCCCCAGCATTTT
CASSRGQGAGHPQHF
>few|TRBJ2-5|16|TRBV5-6|.
TGTGCCAGCAGCCCCTGGGGCCTGCTAAGGCAAGAGACCCAGTACTTC
CASSPWGLLRQETQYF
>.|TRBJ1-5|16|TRBV12-3/TRBV12-4|.
TGTGCCAGCAGTTCAGGAGGATCAGCCTGGAATCAGCCCCAGCATTTT
CASSSGGSAWNQPQHF
>few|TRBJ2-5|15|TRBV5-4|.
TGTGCCAGCAGCTCCCGAGGGAACAGCGGAGAGACCCAGTACTTC
CASSSRGNSGETQYF
>.|TRBJ2-5|16|TRBV10-3|TRBD2
TGTGCCATCAGTGCAGGGACTAGCGGGTACAGGGAGACCCAGTACTTC
CAISAGTSGYRETQYF
>once|TRBJ2-3|15|TRBV18|TRBD2
TGTGCCAGCTCCCCCGCGGGGGGTAGCACAGATACGCAGTATTTT
CASSPAGGSTDTQYF
>few|TRBJ1-4|14|TRBV5-1|.
TGCGCCAGTGGTCCGACTTCAACTAATGAAAAACTGTTTTTT
CASGPTSTNEKLFF
>few|TRBJ2-7|16|TRBV21-1|.
TGTGCCAGCAGCAAAAATTCCGGGACAGGGTCCTACGAGCAGTACTTC
CASSKNSGTGSYEQYF